This is a list of T cell receptor beta chains from one sample in a study of OX40 agonist ivuxolimab in advanced cancers. Some clones are missing from TCRdb's copy, which holds only in-frame ones; the method was immunoSEQ multiplex PCR. The sample has more than 45,000 clones, about nine tenths seen once. This specimen was CD4+ or CD8+ T cells sorted from blood, taken in a trial of the OX40 agonist ivuxolimab. The source of these receptors is an adult with an advanced solid tumor such as melanoma, head and neck, liver or kidney cancer. Both conserved end residues are part of each CDR3. The D gene is left open where the match is weak. Not every row has a clone size; where given, it reads once, few, many or a size class.

V	size	J	D	length	DNA	CDR3
TRBV9	NA	TRBJ2-1	NA	16	TGTGCCAGCAGCCCCCAAATAATCGGGAGCTTGACTGAGCAGTTCTTC	CASSPQIIGSLTEQFF
TRBV7-6	NA	TRBJ2-3	NA	15	TGTGCCAGCAGCTTGTCCGAACTGGGCACAGATACGCAGTATTTT	CASSLSELGTDTQYF
TRBV28	once	TRBJ1-1	TRBD1	13	TGTGCCAGCAGGGACAGGGATCACACTGAAGCTTTCTTT	CASRDRDHTEAFF
TRBV5-1	NA	TRBJ1-1	NA	14	TGCGCCAGCAGCTTGGCTAGAGTGAACACTGAAGCTTTCTTT	CASSLARVNTEAFF
TRBV27	NA	TRBJ1-1	NA	14	TGTGCCAGCAGTTCGCCAGGGCAGAACACTGAAGCTTTCTTT	CASSSPGQNTEAFF
TRBV7-6	NA	TRBJ1-1	NA	15	TGTGCCAGCAGCTTAGAGGGTGCCTCGAACACTGAAGCTTTCTTT	CASSLEGASNTEAFF
TRBV19	few	TRBJ2-3	NA	15	TGTGCCAGTAGTATGGGGGCTGCTAGCACAGATACGCAGTATTTT	CASSMGAASTDTQYF
TRBV28	NA	TRBJ2-1	TRBD2	16	TGTGCCAGCAGTTTGGCCAGGACTAGATCCTCCAATGAGCAGTTCTTC	CASSLARTRSSNEQFF
TRBV2	NA	TRBJ1-2	TRBD1	15	TGTGCCAGCGTTACTTTAACAGGGGGCGCTCAGGGCTACACCTTC	CASVTLTGGAQGYTF
TRBV27	NA	TRBJ1-1	NA	14	TGTGCCAGCAGTCCCGCCGTAGGGGGCACTGAAGCTTTCTTT	CASSPAVGGTEAFF
TRBV15	NA	TRBJ1-3	NA	15	TGTGCCACCAGCACAGACAGGAGCTCTGGAAACACCATATATTTT	CATSTDRSSGNTIYF
TRBV4-2	once	TRBJ2-5	TRBD2	17	TGTGCCAGCAGCCAAGATCAGGGAGGGCTAGCTGCCAAGACCCAGTACTTC	CASSQDQGGLAAKTQYF
TRBV4-3	NA	TRBJ2-1	NA	17	TGCGCCAGCAGCCAAGAATTAGCTGAAAATGGTCAATATGAGCAGTTCTTC	CASSQELAENGQYEQFF
TRBV11-1	NA	TRBJ2-1	TRBD2	16	TGTGCCAGCGCACCCGAAGCGGGAGCTTTTGGTAGGGAGCAGTTCTTC	CASAPEAGAFGREQFF
TRBV5-5	NA	TRBJ2-7	TRBD2	18	TGTGCCAGCAGCTCCTGGACTAGCGGGAGCCGGTTCTCCTACGAGCAGTACTTC	CASSSWTSGSRFSYEQYF
TRBV4-2	few	TRBJ2-3	TRBD2	15	TGTGCCAGCAGCTTTTCGGGCGGGGGGGCAGATACGCAGTATTTT	CASSFSGGGADTQYF
TRBV2	NA	TRBJ2-3	NA	10	TGTGCCATCCATAGAGATACGCAGTATTTT	CAIHRDTQYF
TRBV2	NA	TRBJ2-7	TRBD1	14	TGTGCCAGCAGTGAAGCGACAGGGTCGAGCGAGCAGTACTTC	CASSEATGSSEQYF
TRBV4-2	NA	TRBJ2-1	TRBD2	19	TGTGCCAGCAGCCAACTGACTAGCGGGATTTCGTCTCTTCACAATGAGCAGTTCTTC	CASSQLTSGISSLHNEQFF
TRBV28	NA	TRBJ1-5	NA	14	TGTGCCAGCAGACTGGGGGGGGGAAATCAGCCCCAGCATTTT	CASRLGGGNQPQHF
TRBV5-6	NA	TRBJ1-6	NA	19	TGTGCCAGCAGCTTGGCCGCCAGCCTTGTAAGCTCCTATAATTCACCCCTCCACTTT	CASSLAASLVSSYNSPLHF
TRBV27	NA	TRBJ2-3	NA	11	TGTGCCAGCCTGATGGCGGATACGCAGTATTTT	CASLMADTQYF
TRBV9	NA	TRBJ1-1	TRBD1	14	TGTGCCAGCAGCGTAGCTGCAGGGGGCACTGAAGCTTTCTTT	CASSVAAGGTEAFF
TRBV6-1	NA	TRBJ1-5	TRBD1	16	TGTGCCAGCAGTGTCCTCCGGGACAGGCTCTATCAGCCCCAGCATTTT	CASSVLRDRLYQPQHF
TRBV27	once	TRBJ2-1	TRBD2	15	TGTGCCAGCAGTCAAGGGACTAGCGGGAGAAGTGAGCAGTTCTTC	CASSQGTSGRSEQFF
TRBV29-1	NA	TRBJ2-2	TRBD2	16	TGCAGCGTTGAATCTAGCGGGAGGGAGAACACCGGGGAGCTGTTTTTT	CSVESSGRENTGELFF
TRBV11-1	NA	TRBJ2-2	TRBD2	16	TGTGCCAGCAGCGTGGGACTAGCGCAGAACACCGGGGAGCTGTTTTTT	CASSVGLAQNTGELFF
TRBV27	NA	TRBJ1-5	TRBD1	15	TGTGCCAGCGGCCCGGGGACAGGGGGGAATCAGCCCCAGCATTTT	CASGPGTGGNQPQHF
TRBV5-6	NA	TRBJ2-4	TRBD1	14	TGTGCCAGCAGAGGACAGGGAAGTGAGGACATTCAGTACTTC	CASRGQGSEDIQYF
TRBV5-6	NA	TRBJ1-1	NA	15	TGTGCCAGCAAAGGCATTTTGAAGGGAGGCACTGAAGCTTTCTTT	CASKGILKGGTEAFF
TRBV27	NA	TRBJ2-1	NA	13	TGTGCCAGCAGTTTGTCGCCCTCGAATGAGCAGTTCTTC	CASSLSPSNEQFF
TRBV7-6	NA	TRBJ2-5	NA	14	TGTGCCAGCAGCCCCTCGGGGTTTAGAGAGACCCAGTACTTC	CASSPSGFRETQYF
TRBV11-2	few	TRBJ1-1	NA	13	TGTGCCAGCAGCCTAGGGGGGCTGACTGAAGCTTTCTTT	CASSLGGLTEAFF
TRBV6-4	NA	TRBJ2-3	TRBD2	15	TGTGCCAGCAGTGTTCCCGGGACTAGCAAAAATACGCAGTATTTT	CASSVPGTSKNTQYF
TRBV9	NA	TRBJ2-1	NA	14	TGTGCCAGCAGCCGACACGGGGAAAGAGATGAGCAGTTCTTC	CASSRHGERDEQFF
TRBV5-4	NA	TRBJ2-7	NA	13	TGTGCCAGCAGCGTCCAATTAAGATACGAGCAGTACTTC	CASSVQLRYEQYF
TRBV11-1	NA	TRBJ2-3	NA	11	TGTGCCAGCACCCCAGGGAATACGCAGTATTTT	CASTPGNTQYF
TRBV18	NA	TRBJ1-4	NA	13	TGTGCCAGCTCACCGAGACCGACGCGGGGGTTGTTTTTT	CASSPRPTRGLFF
TRBV11-1	NA	TRBJ2-5	NA	13	TGTGCCAGCAGCTTTCTAGGGGGGGAGACCCAGTACTTC	CASSFLGGETQYF
TRBV5-1	NA	TRBJ1-2	NA	15	TGCGCCAGCAGCGCTGACAGGAACCCCCACTATGGCTACACCTTC	CASSADRNPHYGYTF
TRBV19	NA	TRBJ2-1	NA	15	TGTGCCAGTAGTATCGGACTTCCCTCCTACAATGAGCAGTTCTTC	CASSIGLPSYNEQFF
TRBV14	once	TRBJ2-3	TRBD1	17	TGTGCCAGCAGCCAAGGTAACCGGGACAGTAGCACAGATACGCAGTATTTT	CASSQGNRDSSTDTQYF
TRBV7-9	NA	TRBJ2-4	TRBD2	14	TGTGCCAGCAGCGTTGGACTAGCGGGAGGACTTCAGTACTTC	CASSVGLAGGLQYF
TRBV6-5	NA	TRBJ1-2	NA	13	TGTGCCAGCTGCATAGGGCTTAACTATGGCTACACCTTC	CASCIGLNYGYTF
TRBV28	NA	TRBJ2-1	TRBD2	16	TGTGCCAGCAGTTCTCTAGCGGGAGTTTTCTACAATGAGCAGTTCTTC	CASSSLAGVFYNEQFF
TRBV7-9	NA	TRBJ1-2	NA	13	TGTGCCAGCAGACCTCCTCGACAGGAGGGCTACACCTTC	CASRPPRQEGYTF
TRBV5-6	NA	TRBJ1-2	NA	14	TGTGCCAGCAGCTTGGCCAGGGTAACCTATGGCTACACCTTC	CASSLARVTYGYTF
TRBV4-3	NA	TRBJ1-3	NA	15	TGCGCCAGCAGCCAAGATGGGGTCTCTGGAAACACCATATATTTT	CASSQDGVSGNTIYF